This TCR beta chain was captured by sequencing in a study of cytomegalovirus exposure and HLA in healthy donors. Study-level results: The TCR clusters that emerged in the first cohort tended, a later analysis found, to co-occur in the 120 validation repertoires. Altogether, some 170 TCR beta chains were recorded as cytomegalovirus-associated. Among TCR sequences, most were rare, though some public TCRs appeared in many donors.

The CDR3 is made up of 18 amino acids. CDR1 is SNHLY and CDR2 is FYNNEI in the germline V gene. The ends lost 2 bases at V and 3 bases at J; junction bases unmatched: 8. Repertoires were generated with immunoSEQ multiplex PCR, while TCRdb's copy carries only in-frame clones and drops some. The data contain around 300,000 clones, approximately 90% of them seen just once; the ten biggest clones take up 0.92%. To note about this clone: The antigen remains unidentified.

The genes are TRBV2 and TRBJ2-6; 9 bases are shared with TRBD1. The origin of this receptor is a young woman in good health and CMV-seronegative. The source material was PBMCs. The CDR3 DNA sequence: TGTGCCAGCAGTGAAAAAACTCCGGGACAGGGTGGGGCCAACGTCCTGACTTTC. This sequence encodes CASSEKTPGQGGANVLTF.